These 16 T cell receptor beta chains were all obtained from the same sample, sequenced in a study of Graves' ophthalmopathy and Graves' hyperthyroidism. RNA transcripts were the template, and TCR beta CDR3 regions were amplified from them. First-round RT-PCR with HTBI primers preceded a second-round multiplex PCR. TCRdb re-called the multiplex PCR reads with MiXCR, one entry per CDR3 protein. The table has 900,000 to 1,200,000 distinct CDR3 sequences, about 35% seen once; the top ten hold 11%. Sequencing used peripheral blood or thyroid tissue (not recorded which). The receptors come from an adult man with Graves' hyperthyroidism.

This clonotype has ten or more counts. J is TRBJ1-1 and V is TRBV29-1, with 7 nucleotides matching TRBD1. CDR1 and CDR2 (germline): SQVTM, ANQGSEA. The V gene end was trimmed by 6 bases and the J gene end by 7 bases; junction bases not matched to a gene: 11. The CDR3 has 13 amino acids. The CDR3 coding sequence is TGCAGCGTCACTTACAGGGGCGGGGGTGAAGCTTTCTTT. Its protein is CSVTYRGGGEAFF.

In its sample, this clonotype was seen many times. The chain links TRBV6-4 to TRBJ1-6; 8 nucleotides agree with TRBD1. V gave up 6 bases and J gave up 7 bases; unmatched junction bases: 5. The CDR3 loop spans 14 amino acids. CDR1 and CDR2 (germline): MRHNA, SNTAGT. CDR3 DNA sequence: TGTGCCAGCAGCCCGGACAGGGAGAATTCACCCCTCCACTTT. It yields the protein CASSPDRENSPLHF.

This clonotype was observed many times. In nucleotides, the CDR3 is TGTGCCAGCAGTGATCTAGCCACCGGGCGCGAGACCCAGTACTTC. Its protein is CASSDLATGRETQYF. The V call is TRBV25-1, the J call TRBJ2-5; TRBD2 is a possible D gene (5 bases). The CDR3 consists of 15 residues. CDR1 is MGHDK, CDR2 SYGVNS, per germline. V was pared by 3 bases and J by 5 bases, with 16 bases between. The complete variable domain, with remaining parts taken from reference TRBV25-1 and TRBJ2-5, reads EADIYQTPRYLVIGTGKKITLECSQTMGHDKMYWYQQDPGMELHLIHYSYGVNSTEKGDLSSESTVSRIRTEHFPLTLESARPSHTSQYLCASSDLATGRETQYFGPGTRLLVL.

In its sample, this clonotype was seen a few times. The CDR3 nucleotides are TGTGCCAGCAGCTCCCTCCGGACAGTCGCCACCCTCTATGGCTACACCTTC. Its protein product is CASSSLRTVATLYGYTF. The genes are TRBV7-9 and TRBJ1-2, with D maybe TRBD1 (6 bases). The CDR3 totals 17 residues. The V end lost 4 bases, the J end lost 4 bases, and 22 bases lay between the germline ends. The germline CDR1 and CDR2 sequences are SEHNR and FQNEAQ (reference sequence).

The V call is TRBV5-1, the J call TRBJ2-5; TRBD1 matches 8 bases. The CDR3 runs to 15 residues. Losses at the gene ends were 0 bases for V and 3 bases for J; bases not matched to a gene: 4. Looked up from germline, CDR1 is SGHRS and CDR2 is YFSETQ. Here the CDR3 reads CASSLGPGGEETQYF. The CDR3, as DNA: TGCGCCAGCAGCTTGGGGCCAGGGGGCGAAGAGACCCAGTACTTC.

This clonotype was detected many times. V and J are TRBV20-1 and TRBJ1-6; a possible D gene is TRBD1 (6 bases). Germline V gene sequence: CDR1 DFQATT, CDR2 SNEGSKA (reference sequence). Trimming left V 3 bases short and J 5 bases short, with 8 bases between. The CDR3 runs to 13 residues. CDR3 sequence reads: CSARGQHNSPLHF. The CDR3 DNA follows: TGCAGTGCTAGGGGACAACATAATTCACCCCTCCACTTT.

In this sample, this clonotype turned up many times. This chain joins TRBV19 and TRBJ2-7; D not resolved. Trimming pared 6 bases from V and 0 bases from J, leaving 9 bases between. CDR3 length: 13 amino acids. The germline gives CDR1 LNHDA, CDR2 SQIVND (reference sequence). CDR3 nucleotides: TGTGCCAGTAGCCCAGCGATCTCCTACGAGCAGTACTTC. Amino acids: CASSPAISYEQYF.

This clonotype has just a few counts. V and J are TRBV2 and TRBJ1-6, with D maybe TRBD1 (5 bases). The V end lost 2 bases, the J end lost 8 bases, and 22 bases lay between the germline ends. This CDR3 has 18 amino acids. Looked up from germline, CDR1 is SNHLY and CDR2 is FYNNEI. In nucleotides, the CDR3 is TGTGCCAGCAGTGAAAACGGGGTGACTCCGGGGGGATATTCACCCCTCCACTTT. Encoded protein: CASSENGVTPGGYSPLHF.

This clonotype has a single count. This sequence joins TRBV7-8 and TRBJ1-1; 12 bases are a match to TRBD1. The CDR3 is made up of 14 amino acids. With V trimmed by 6 bases and J by 11 bases, 10 bases remained unmatched. Germline lookup yields CDR1 SGHVS and CDR2 FQNEAQ. The CDR3 reads CASRSGTGGGQAFF. The CDR3 bases are TGTGCCAGCAGGTCTGGGACAGGGGGCGGGCAGGCTTTCTTT.

This clonotype appeared a few times. CDR3: CASSLVAGKAETQYF. CDR3 nucleotides: TGTGCCAGCAGCTTAGTGGCAGGGAAGGCAGAGACCCAGTACTTC. This chain connects TRBV11-2 to TRBJ2-5; maybe TRBD1 (5 bases). CDR1 and CDR2 from the germline V gene are SGHAT and FQNNGV. V was cut by 1 base and J by 4 bases, with 13 bases left in between. The CDR3 is 15 amino acids. Looking up the rest from reference TRBV11-2 and TRBJ2-5 gives the full variable domain: EAGVAQSPRYKIIEKRQSVAFWCNPISGHATLYWYQQILGQGPKLLIQFQNNGVVDDSQLPKDRFSAERLKGVDSTLKIQPAKLEDSAVYLCASSLVAGKAETQYFGPGTRLLVL.

The sample holds many counts of this clonotype. The V gene is TRBV9, the J gene TRBJ2-7; TRBD2 agrees at 9 bases. The CDR3 runs 16 residues. CDR1 SGDLS and CDR2 YYNGEE come from the germline V gene. V lost 0 bases and J lost 3; bases outside the gene matches: 7. As DNA, the CDR3 is TGTGCCAGCAGCGTAGGAGGATGGCGGGAGGGCTACGAGCAGTACTTC. Its translation: CASSVGGWREGYEQYF.

The chain couples TRBV12-3 or TRBV12-4 to TRBJ1-5, with D uncertain. Deletions cut 1 base from V and 9 bases from J, with 10 bases between. The CDR3 spans 13 residues. CDR3 nucleotides: TGTGCCAGCAGTTTAGGCAGTGGTCGGCCCCAGCATTTT. Encoded protein: CASSLGSGRPQHF.

In the case of this clonotype: The junction and the germline gene differ at one end; a read error may be behind it. V gene TRBV10-2 combines with J gene TRBJ1-2, with TRBD1 matching over 9 bases. The CDR3 has 15 amino acids. Germline V gene lookup returns CDR1 WSHSY and CDR2 SAAADI. This chain's CDR3 is CASSDARTGDYGYTF. In nucleotides, the CDR3 is TGTGCCAGCAGTGACGCTCGGACAGGGGACTATGGCTACACCTTC.

The table lists this clonotype with a few counts. The chain employs TRBV7-2 and TRBJ1-5; D is undetermined. CDR1 is SGHTA, CDR2 FQGNSA, per germline. This CDR3 has 15 residues. Trimming stripped 2 bases from V and 3 bases from J, with 11 bases between. The CDR3 DNA sequence: TGTGCCAGCAGCTTAACCGACATATCCAATCAGCCCCAGCATTTT. Its translation: CASSLTDISNQPQHF.

This clonotype was detected ten times or more. The V gene is TRBV20-1, the J gene TRBJ1-4, with 10 positions matching TRBD1. The CDR3 has 13 amino acids. The V and J ends lost 5 bases and 7 bases, in that order; junction bases with no gene match: 4. The germline CDR1 and CDR2 sequences are DFQATT and SNEGSKA (reference sequence). In DNA form, the CDR3 reads TGCAGTGCTGGGACAGGGGAGGGTGAAAAACTGTTTTTT. The encoded protein is CSAGTGEGEKLFF.

The V call is TRBV30, the J call TRBJ2-7; D remains ambiguous. V lost 4 bases and J 0 bases, leaving 10 bases between the germline ends. The germline gives CDR1 GTSNPN, CDR2 SVGIG (reference sequence). CDR3 length equals 13 residues. The CDR3 spells CAWNAVRSYEQYF. The CDR3 DNA is TGTGCCTGGAATGCAGTCCGCTCCTACGAGCAGTACTTC.